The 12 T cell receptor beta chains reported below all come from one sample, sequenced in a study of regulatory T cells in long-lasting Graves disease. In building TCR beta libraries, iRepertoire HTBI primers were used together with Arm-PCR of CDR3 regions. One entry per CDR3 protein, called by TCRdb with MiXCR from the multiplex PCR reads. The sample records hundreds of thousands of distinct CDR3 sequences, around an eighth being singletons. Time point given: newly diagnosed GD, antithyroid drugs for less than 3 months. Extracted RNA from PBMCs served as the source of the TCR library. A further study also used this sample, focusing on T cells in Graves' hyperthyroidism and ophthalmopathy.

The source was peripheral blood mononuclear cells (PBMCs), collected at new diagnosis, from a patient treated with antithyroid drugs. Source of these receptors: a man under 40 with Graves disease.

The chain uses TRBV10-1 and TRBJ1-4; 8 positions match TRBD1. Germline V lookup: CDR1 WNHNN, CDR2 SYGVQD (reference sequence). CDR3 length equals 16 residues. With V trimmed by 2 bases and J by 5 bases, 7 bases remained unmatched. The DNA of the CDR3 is TGCGCCAGCAGTGAGACAGGGACAGGACTCAATGAAAAACTGTTTTTT. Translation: CASSETGTGLNEKLFF.

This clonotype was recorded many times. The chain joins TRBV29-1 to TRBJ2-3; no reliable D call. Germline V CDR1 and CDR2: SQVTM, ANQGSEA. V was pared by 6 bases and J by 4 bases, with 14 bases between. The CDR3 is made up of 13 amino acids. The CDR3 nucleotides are TGCAGCGTAGCCGGCCACCACCCAGATACGCAGTATTTT. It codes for CSVAGHHPDTQYF.

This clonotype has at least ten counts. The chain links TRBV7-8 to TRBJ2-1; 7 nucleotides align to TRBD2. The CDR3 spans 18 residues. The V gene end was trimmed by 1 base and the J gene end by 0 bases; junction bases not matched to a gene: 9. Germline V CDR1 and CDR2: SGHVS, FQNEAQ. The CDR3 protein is CASSLEWLADPSYNEQFF. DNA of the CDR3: TGTGCCAGCAGCTTAGAGTGGCTAGCGGACCCCTCCTACAATGAGCAGTTCTTC.

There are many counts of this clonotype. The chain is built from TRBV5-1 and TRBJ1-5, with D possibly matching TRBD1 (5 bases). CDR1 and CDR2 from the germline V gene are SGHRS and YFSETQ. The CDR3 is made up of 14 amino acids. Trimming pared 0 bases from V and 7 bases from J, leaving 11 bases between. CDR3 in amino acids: CASSLGGDGQPQHF. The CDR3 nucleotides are TGCGCCAGCAGCTTGGGAGGGGATGGACAGCCCCAGCATTTT. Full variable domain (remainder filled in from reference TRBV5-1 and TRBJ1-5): KAGVTQTPRYLIKTRGQQVTLSCSPISGHRSVSWYQQTPGQGLQFLFEYFSETQRNKGNFPGRFSGRQFSNSRSEMNVSTLELGDSALYLCASSLGGDGQPQHFGDGTRLSIL.

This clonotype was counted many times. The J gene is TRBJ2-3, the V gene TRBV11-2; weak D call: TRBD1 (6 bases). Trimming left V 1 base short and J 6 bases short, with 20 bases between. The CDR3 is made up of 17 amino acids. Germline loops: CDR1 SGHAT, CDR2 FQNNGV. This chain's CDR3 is CASSLGSQGTLSDTQYF. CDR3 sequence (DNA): TGTGCCAGCAGCTTAGGATCACAGGGAACGCTCTCCGATACGCAGTATTTT.

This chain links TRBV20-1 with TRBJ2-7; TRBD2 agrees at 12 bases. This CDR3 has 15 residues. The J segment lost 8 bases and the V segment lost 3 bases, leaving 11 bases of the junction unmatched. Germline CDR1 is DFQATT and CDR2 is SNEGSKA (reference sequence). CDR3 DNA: TGCAGTGCTAGCGCCCGACTAGCGGGAGCGGGGAAGCAGTACTTC. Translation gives CSASARLAGAGKQYF.

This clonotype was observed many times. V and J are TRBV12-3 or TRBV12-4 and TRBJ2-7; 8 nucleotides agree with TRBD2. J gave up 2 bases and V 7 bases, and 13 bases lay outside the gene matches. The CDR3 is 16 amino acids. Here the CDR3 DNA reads TGTGCCAGCACCATAAGAAGCGGGGGCAGTACCTACGAGCAGTACTTC. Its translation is CASTIRSGGSTYEQYF.

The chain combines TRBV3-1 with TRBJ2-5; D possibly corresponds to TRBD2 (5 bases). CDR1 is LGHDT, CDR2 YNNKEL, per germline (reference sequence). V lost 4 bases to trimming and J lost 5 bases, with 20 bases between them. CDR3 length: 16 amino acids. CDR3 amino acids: CASSPLEGSALETQYF. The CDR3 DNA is TGTGCCAGCAGCCCCCTGGAAGGGAGCGCGCTGGAGACCCAGTACTTC.

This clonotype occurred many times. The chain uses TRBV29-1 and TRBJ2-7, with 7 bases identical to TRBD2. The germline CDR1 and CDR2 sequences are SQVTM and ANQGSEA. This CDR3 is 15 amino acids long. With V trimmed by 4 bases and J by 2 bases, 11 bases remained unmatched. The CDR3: CSVGGGGGRAYEQYF. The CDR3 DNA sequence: TGCAGCGTTGGGGGGGGGGGTGGCAGGGCCTACGAGCAGTACTTC.

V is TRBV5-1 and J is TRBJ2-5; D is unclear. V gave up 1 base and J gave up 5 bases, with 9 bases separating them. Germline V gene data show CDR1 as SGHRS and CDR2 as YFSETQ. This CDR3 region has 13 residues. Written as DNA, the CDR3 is TGCGCCAGCAGCTTGCAGTCCCTGGAGACCCAGTACTTC. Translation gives CASSLQSLETQYF. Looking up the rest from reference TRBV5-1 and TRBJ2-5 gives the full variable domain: KAGVTQTPRYLIKTRGQQVTLSCSPISGHRSVSWYQQTPGQGLQFLFEYFSETQRNKGNFPGRFSGRQFSNSRSEMNVSTLELGDSALYLCASSLQSLETQYFGPGTRLLVL.

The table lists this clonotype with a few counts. The CDR3 coding sequence is TGTGCCAGCACCTGGACAGGGGGCTATGGCTACACCTTC. It yields the protein CASTWTGGYGYTF. V usage is TRBV25-1 and J usage is TRBJ1-2, with 10 bases that match TRBD1. Unmatched junction bases numbered 3, after V lost 7 bases and J lost 4 bases. CDR3 length equals 13 residues. Germline loops: CDR1 MGHDK, CDR2 SYGVNS.

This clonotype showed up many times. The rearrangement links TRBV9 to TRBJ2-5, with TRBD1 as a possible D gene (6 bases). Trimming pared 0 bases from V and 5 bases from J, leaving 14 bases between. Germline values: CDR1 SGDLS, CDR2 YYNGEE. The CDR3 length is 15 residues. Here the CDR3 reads CASSVEGQKGETQYF. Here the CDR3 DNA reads TGTGCCAGCAGCGTAGAGGGACAAAAGGGGGAGACCCAGTACTTC.